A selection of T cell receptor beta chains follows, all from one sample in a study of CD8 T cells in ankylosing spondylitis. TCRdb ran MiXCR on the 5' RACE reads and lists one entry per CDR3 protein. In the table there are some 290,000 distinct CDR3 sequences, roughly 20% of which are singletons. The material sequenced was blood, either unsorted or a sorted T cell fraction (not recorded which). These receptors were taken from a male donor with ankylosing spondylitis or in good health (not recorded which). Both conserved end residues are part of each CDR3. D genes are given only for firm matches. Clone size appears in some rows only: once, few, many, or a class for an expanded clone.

cdr3_nt: TGTGCCAGCAGCCGAGGGAGCGTTACGCAGTATTTT
cdr3_aa: CASSRGSVTQYF
v_call: TRBV7-2
cdr3_length: 12
d_call: -
j_call: TRBJ2-3
clone_size: few

cdr3_nt: TGTGCCAGCTACCCGGAACGGGGCACAGATACGCAGTATTTT
cdr3_aa: CASYPERGTDTQYF
v_call: TRBV5-5
cdr3_length: 14
d_call: -
j_call: TRBJ2-3
clone_size: -

cdr3_nt: TGTGCCAGCAGTGCATTGGACAGGGGAGGCTATGGCTACACCTTC
cdr3_aa: CASSALDRGGYGYTF
v_call: TRBV6-1
cdr3_length: 15
d_call: TRBD1
j_call: TRBJ1-2
clone_size: -

cdr3_nt: TGTGCCAGCAGCCAGGGACTAGCGGGAGGGGGAAATGAGCAGTTCTTC
cdr3_aa: CASSQGLAGGGNEQFF
v_call: TRBV3-1
cdr3_length: 16
d_call: TRBD2
j_call: TRBJ2-1
clone_size: few

cdr3_nt: TGTGCCAGCAGCCTAAATGGACAGAACACCGGGGAGCTGTTTTTT
cdr3_aa: CASSLNGQNTGELFF
v_call: TRBV6-2/TRBV6-3
cdr3_length: 15
d_call: -
j_call: TRBJ2-2
clone_size: -

cdr3_nt: TGCAGTGCCCAGGCGGGACTAGCGGGAGTACGGCCCGGGGAGCTGTTTTTT
cdr3_aa: CSAQAGLAGVRPGELFF
v_call: TRBV20-1
cdr3_length: 17
d_call: TRBD2
j_call: TRBJ2-2
clone_size: -

cdr3_nt: TGTGCCAGCAGTTTAGACAGGGTTGGCTCGGCCCAGCATTTT
cdr3_aa: CASSLDRVGSAQHF
v_call: TRBV12-3/TRBV12-4
cdr3_length: 14
d_call: -
j_call: TRBJ1-5
clone_size: -

cdr3_nt: TGCGCCAGTCTGCATCATTTCCGGGACAGGGATTGCTCACCCCTCCACTTT
cdr3_aa: CASLHHFRDRDCSPLHF
v_call: TRBV5-1
cdr3_length: 17
d_call: TRBD1
j_call: TRBJ1-6
clone_size: -

cdr3_nt: TGTGCCAGCAGTGAAGGTGGGACAGGGTACAATGAGCAGTTCTTC
cdr3_aa: CASSEGGTGYNEQFF
v_call: TRBV6-1
cdr3_length: 15
d_call: TRBD1
j_call: TRBJ2-1
clone_size: few

cdr3_nt: TGCGCCAGCAGCCCTCCGGACTTAACGGCGACCCAGTACTTC
cdr3_aa: CASSPPDLTATQYF
v_call: TRBV4-1
cdr3_length: 14
d_call: -
j_call: TRBJ2-5
clone_size: -

cdr3_nt: TGCAGTGCTAGAGATCCGAGGATCTCTGGAAACACCATATATTTT
cdr3_aa: CSARDPRISGNTIYF
v_call: TRBV20-1
cdr3_length: 15
d_call: -
j_call: TRBJ1-3
clone_size: few

cdr3_nt: TGTGCCAGCAGGACAGGCGGATGGAGGTCTGGGGCCAACGTCCTGACTTTC
cdr3_aa: CASRTGGWRSGANVLTF
v_call: TRBV6-1
cdr3_length: 17
d_call: -
j_call: TRBJ2-6
clone_size: -

cdr3_nt: TGTGCCAGCAGTTTCAGGACCCAAACTTACAATGAGCAGTTCTTC
cdr3_aa: CASSFRTQTYNEQFF
v_call: TRBV12-3/TRBV12-4
cdr3_length: 15
d_call: -
j_call: TRBJ2-1
clone_size: -

cdr3_nt: TGCAGCGCACCTGGGTGGGACACTGTCTACAATGAGCAGTTCTTC
cdr3_aa: CSAPGWDTVYNEQFF
v_call: TRBV29-1
cdr3_length: 15
d_call: -
j_call: TRBJ2-1
clone_size: few

cdr3_nt: TGTGCCATCAGAGGGACAGAAGATTATGGCTACACCTTC
cdr3_aa: CAIRGTEDYGYTF
v_call: TRBV10-3
cdr3_length: 13
d_call: TRBD1
j_call: TRBJ1-2
clone_size: few

cdr3_nt: TGTGCTTCTAGCGGGAGTGGAAATTCTGGGGCCAACGTCCTGACTTTC
cdr3_aa: CASSGSGNSGANVLTF
v_call: TRBV28
cdr3_length: 16
d_call: TRBD2
j_call: TRBJ2-6
clone_size: few